The following is a TCR beta chain sequence with its context. Antigen specificity is unknown. These data originate in a study of cytomegalovirus exposure and HLA in healthy donors. Study-wide points: Reports showed the classifier diagnosing cytomegalovirus status with high specificity and sensitivity. TCR beta sequences reportedly predicted most subjects' HLA-A and HLA-B alleles accurately.

V trimming: 5 bases; J trimming: 1 base; junction bases outside the gene matches: 4. Germline values: CDR1 SGHTA, CDR2 FQGNSA. The length of the CDR3 is 15 residues. The PCR was carried out with 60 Vbeta primers and 13 Jbeta primers. The assay was immunoSEQ multiplex PCR, and TCRdb's table has in-frame clones only and misses some. The sample's table shows around 130,000 clones. J is TRBJ1-1 and V is TRBV7-2; 10 bases line up with TRBD1. This TCR came from a woman aged 60-70 years in good health and CMV-seronegative. The specimen was PBMCs. The chain's CDR3 is CASSTRTGGNTEAFF. The CDR3, as DNA: TGTGCCAGCAGCACCCGGACAGGGGGGAACACTGAAGCTTTCTTT. The variable domain in full, completed from reference TRBV7-2 and TRBJ1-1, reads GAGVSQSPSNKVTEKGKDVELRCDPISGHTALYWYRQSLGQGLEFLIYFQGNSAPDKSGLPSDRFSAERTGGSVSTLTIQRTQQEDSAVYLCASSTRTGGNTEAFFGQGTRLTVV.